Sequencing of this TCR beta chain was carried out in a study of blood T cell repertoires in COVID-19. The assay was immunoSEQ multiplex PCR, and TCRdb's table has in-frame clones only and misses some. Altogether about 190,000 clones are present, 65% to 85% being singletons, with the ten largest covering under 4%. Individuals aged roughly 18 to 100 years were recruited from about two dozen US areas. Shortly before study entry, within 2 weeks, exposed participants had met a COVID-19 case. The CDR3 covers 13 residues. V lost 1 base to trimming and J lost 3 bases, with 6 bases between them. Germline-derived CDR1 and CDR2 are ENHRY and SYGVKD.

The receptor was derived from a woman aged 30 to 39 who had been exposed to COVID-19. J is TRBJ2-5 and V is TRBV10-3, with D uncertain. The sample taken for sequencing was PBMCs or T cells enriched from blood (not recorded which). The CDR3 loop reads CAISEYREETQYF. The DNA for the CDR3 is TGTGCCATCAGTGAGTATCGGGAAGAGACCCAGTACTTC.